This T cell receptor beta chain originates from a study of T cell responses to AZD1222 COVID-19 vaccine. Study-level background: Analyses pooled second doses at about 4 or about 12 weeks. Study-level points and caveats: Two AZD1222 doses significantly raised spike-specific TCR breadth and depth over controls. Across the whole spike, CD4 TCRs peaked at regions 160-218 and 743-854. Clonal diversity was possibly underestimated; the donors were predominantly white British and more often female.

A word on this clone: The antigen remains unidentified.

Sequenced by immunoSEQ multiplex PCR; TCRdb stores in-frame clones only, minus some. The data contain about 120,000 clones, approximately 84% of them singletons. Germline CDR1 MNHNY, CDR2 SVGAGI (reference sequence). This CDR3 has 15 residues. The V and J ends lost 6 bases and 2 bases, in that order; junction bases with no gene match: 6. This receptor was taken from an adult in good health. The sample was peripheral blood, taken on day 0 of AZD1222 vaccination. V and J are TRBV6-6 and TRBJ1-5; 8 bases map to TRBD1. For the CDR3, the DNA is TGTGCCAGCAGACTGGACAGGGATCGCAATCAGCCCCAGCATTTT. Its protein product is CASRLDRDRNQPQHF.